This T cell receptor beta chain was obtained from a study of blood T cell repertoires in COVID-19. Study processing details: The assay estimated nucleated cells by amplifying reference gene primers. Method: immunoSEQ multiplex PCR; TCRdb's copy keeps in-frame clones and lacks some. The DNA was the basis for D and trimming; V, J and clone size are from that table. The sample includes hundreds of thousands of clones, approximately 81% of them seen just once. From germline, CDR1 is SGHVS and CDR2 FQNEAQ. The CDR3 extends over 15 amino acids. Trimming cost V 3 bases and J 6 bases; bases outside gene matches: 3.

Input material: peripheral blood. The V gene is TRBV7-8, the J gene TRBJ2-1; 12 bases map to TRBD2. This TCR came from a woman older than 75 with active or convalescent COVID-19. CDR3 DNA sequence: TGTGCCAGCAGCTTTACTAGCGGGGGGCCCAATGAGCAGTTCTTC. This translates into CASSFTSGGPNEQFF.